Listed here are 10 T cell receptor beta chains from one sample, sequenced in a study of OX40 agonist ivuxolimab in advanced cancers. The protocol used for the library was the immunoSEQ multiplex PCR assay. Held by TCRdb, this immuneACCESS table contains in-frame sequences only and omits some clones. Under half of the omission traces to an unresolved V gene where checked; the cause of the rest is unknown. This sample is represented by about 37,000 clones; around four fifths of them were singletons. The top ten clones comprise under 45% of the sample. The sample consisted of CD4+ or CD8+ T cells sorted from blood, taken in a trial of the OX40 agonist ivuxolimab. The receptors shown here come from an adult with an advanced solid tumor such as melanoma, head and neck, liver or kidney cancer.

The genes are TRBV5-4 and TRBJ1-3; D remains ambiguous. Trimming removed 0 bases at V and 0 bases at J, with 7 bases between. Germline CDR1 and CDR2: SGHNT and YYREEE (reference sequence). CDR3 length: 15 residues. The CDR3 here is CASSLDPISGNTIYF. CDR3 nucleotide sequence: TGTGCCAGCAGCTTGGATCCGATCTCTGGAAACACCATATATTTT.

The chain joins TRBV2 to TRBJ1-1; no firm D call. Trimming shortened V by 3 bases and J by 6 bases, and 8 bases separated the two germline ends. Germline loops: CDR1 SNHLY, CDR2 FYNNEI. The length of the CDR3 is 12 residues. This CDR3 is CASSEGVAEAFF. CDR3 bases: TGTGCCAGCAGTGAGGGTGTTGCTGAAGCTTTCTTT.

This clone occurred once. This chain joins TRBV9 and TRBJ2-5; TRBD2 aligns across 9 bases. CDR3 length: 16 amino acids. CDR1 SGDLS and CDR2 YYNGEE come from the germline V gene. Losses at the gene ends were 0 bases for V and 2 bases for J; bases not matched to a gene: 5. The CDR3 DNA reads as TGTGCCAGCAGCGTAGGGGGGCTAGCGGGGCAAGAGACCCAGTACTTC. Its translation: CASSVGGLAGQETQYF.

Only a few counts were recorded for this clone. V and J are TRBV9 and TRBJ1-6; D ambiguous. The V and J ends lost 3 bases and 9 bases respectively, with 10 bases between them. This CDR3 has 13 residues. In germline, CDR1 is SGDLS, CDR2 YYNGEE. CDR3 in DNA: TGTGCCAGCAGCGAAACACCCATTTCACCCCTCCACTTT. This encodes CASSETPISPLHF.

The V and J genes are TRBV19 and TRBJ1-2, with 9 bases fitting TRBD1. The CDR3 is made up of 14 amino acids. Germline trimming cut 6 bases from V and 6 bases from J; bases unmatched to any gene: 8. Germline loops: CDR1 LNHDA, CDR2 SQIVND (reference sequence). The CDR3 region is CASRGDRDRDGYTF. CDR3 nucleotides: TGTGCCAGTAGAGGAGACCGGGACAGGGATGGCTACACCTTC.

The chain has TRBV9 and TRBJ2-1, with 11 bases lining up with TRBD2. This CDR3 is built from 15 residues. Germline V gene sequence: CDR1 SGDLS, CDR2 YYNGEE. V was pared by 3 bases and J by 4 bases, with 3 bases of the junction left unmatched. The DNA for the CDR3 is TGTGCCAGCAGCGCCCTAGCGGGGGGTTACAATGAGCAGTTCTTC. Its protein is CASSALAGGYNEQFF.

The chain's CDR3 is CASSEPEGGGGPKSEQFF. In DNA, the CDR3 is TGTGCCAGCAGTGAACCTGAGGGCGGCGGGGGGCCGAAGAGTGAGCAGTTCTTC. V gene TRBV6-4 combines with J gene TRBJ2-1, with 8 bases identical to TRBD2. Germline CDR1 reads MRHNA; CDR2 reads SNTAGT. V lost 3 bases, J lost 9 bases, and 19 bases stayed unmatched. The length of the CDR3 is 18 residues.

The chain uses TRBV6-5 and TRBJ2-5, with a tentative D call TRBD1 (5 bases). The DNA end is more similar to TRBJ2-7, so the J call may be wrong. This CDR3 contains 14 residues. Germline-derived CDR1 and CDR2 are MNHEY and SVGAGI. The CDR3 coding sequence is TGTGCCAGCAGTGGCCGAGACAGCTCCTACGAGCAGTACTTC. Translated, it gives CASSGRDSSYEQYF.

The chain carries TRBV13 and TRBJ2-7; 10 bases are shared with TRBD2. J lost 0 bases, V lost 5 bases, and 1 base had no gene match. The CDR3 has 14 amino acids. The germline V gene has CDR1 PRHDT and CDR2 FYEKMQ (reference sequence). The CDR3 sequence is CASSRTSGSYEQYF. The CDR3 nucleotides are TGTGCCAGCAGCCGGACTAGCGGCTCCTACGAGCAGTACTTC.

This clone was detected a few times. V and J are TRBV28 and TRBJ1-5, with TRBD1 identical over 9 bases. V shed 6 bases, J shed 7 bases, and the junction held 10 bases outside the gene matches. This CDR3 region has 15 residues. The germline V gene encodes CDR1 MDHEN and CDR2 SYDVKM. The CDR3 DNA sequence: TGTGCCAGCAGCCAAGGACAGGGGAGGAAGCAGCCCCAGCATTTT. Translating gives CASSQGQGRKQPQHF.